Following are 3 T cell receptor beta chains from one sample sequenced in a study of T cells in women clearing cervical HPV infection. Profiled with immunoSEQ multiplex PCR; TCRdb holds only in-frame clones, not every one. This table lists fewer than 40,000 clones. The sample consisted of blood buffy coat. These receptors were collected from a woman between 18 and 70 years old with a cervical HPV16 infection that either progressed to CIN3+ or cleared (not recorded which).

Comments on this clone: The CDR3 is cut off 3 residues early in the read; its end comes from the germline J gene. This CDR3 is also generated by other DNA sequences in the sample. J is TRBJ2-7 and V is TRBV12-5; D is possibly TRBD1 (5 bases). V was trimmed by 7 bases and J by 0 bases, leaving 10 bases between them. The CDR3 runs to 13 residues. CDR1 is LGHNT, CDR2 FRNRAP, per germline. The part of the CDR3 DNA that was read is TGTGCTAGTGCTGTGGACACCTCCTACGAG. Protein product: CASAVDTSYE. The complete CDR3 protein is CASAVDTSYEQYF.

With respect to this clone: From the germline J gene comes the end of the CDR3, since the read stops 3 residues before it. This rearrangement joins TRBV28 to TRBJ2-7; TRBD2 matches at 7 bases. V lost 7 bases to trimming and J lost 5 bases; unmatched junction nucleotides: 8. This CDR3 contains 13 residues. The V gene's germline CDR1 is MDHEN and CDR2 SYDVKM. The CDR3 is CASTTTSLDEQYF. The sequenced part of the CDR3 DNA is TGTGCCAGCACCACGACTAGCCTCGACGAG.

A word on this clone: The missing CDR3 end, 3 residues past where the read stops, is filled in from the germline J gene. V and J are TRBV12-3 or TRBV12-4 and TRBJ2-2; weak D call: TRBD1 (6 bases). CDR3 length equals 15 residues. Trimming took 3 bases from V and 1 from J, leaving 9 bases between them. CDR3 in amino acids: CASSFRTVNTGELFF. Partial CDR3 DNA: TGTGCCAGCAGTTTTCGGACAGTGAACACCGGGGAG.